This TCR beta chain was sequenced for a study of blood T cell repertoires in COVID-19. Only in-frame clones appear in the TCRdb table, and some are missing; sequencing was by immunoSEQ multiplex PCR. Of about 100,000 clones listed, approximately 90% were seen once; the top ten hold approximately 2%. Germline values: CDR1 LNHNV, CDR2 YYDKDF (reference sequence). The CDR3 contains 14 residues. Trimming removed 7 bases from V and 2 bases from J, with 14 bases in between. This chain links TRBV15 with TRBJ1-1; TRBD1 is a possible D gene (5 bases). The material sequenced was peripheral blood. The clonotype originates from a man aged 50-59 years with active COVID-19. This chain's CDR3 is CATTAGLLNTEAFF. The CDR3 DNA follows: TGTGCCACCACGGCAGGGCTCCTTAACACTGAAGCTTTCTTT.